The clone carrying this T cell receptor (beta chain) was picked up a small number of times. Its cognate antigen is unknown. The sample originates from a study of T-cell memory formation after mild COVID-19. Study-level results: Clones that contracted from day 15 to 85 were balanced CD4/CD8, while later expanders leaned CD4+.

The CDR3 extends over 12 amino acids. V gave up 5 bases and J gave up 5 bases, with 9 bases separating them. Looked up from germline, CDR1 is SEHNR and CDR2 is FQNEAQ (reference sequence). TCRdb independently ran MiXCR on the 5' RACE reads; one entry per CDR3 protein. This table holds 250,000 to 350,000 distinct CDR3 sequences, approximately 15% found once. Sequenced: PBMCs or a T cell subset sorted from them (not recorded which). The sequence derives from a man between 18 and 35 years old who had mild COVID-19 (a few samples of this study predate the infection). Cell type and time point are not known. This chain joins TRBV7-9 and TRBJ1-1; D not resolved. The CDR3 loop reads CASSIMGTEAFF. Here the CDR3 DNA reads TGTGCCAGCAGCATAATGGGTACTGAAGCTTTCTTT. The whole variable domain, filled in from reference TRBV7-9 and TRBJ1-1, reads DTGVSQNPRHKITKRGQNVTFRCDPISEHNRLYWYRQTLGQGPEFLTYFQNEAQLEKSRLLSDRFSAERPKGSFSTLEIQRTEQGDSAMYLCASSIMGTEAFFGQGTRLTVV.